What follows are 13 T cell receptor beta chains derived from one specimen sequenced in a study of T cell changes during pregnancy in multiple sclerosis. Assay used: immunoSEQ multiplex PCR; TCRdb lists only in-frame clones, some missing. The sample holds about 85,000 clones; roughly nine tenths are singletons and the top ten take approximately 2.5%. The sequenced sample was peripheral blood, obtained in the first trimester of pregnancy. The source is a female donor with multiple sclerosis, enrolled in a pregnancy study.

V is TRBV29-1 and J is TRBJ2-7; 13 positions agree with TRBD2. CDR1 is SQVTM and CDR2 is ANQGSEA in the germline V gene. CDR3 length: 15 residues. V gave up 5 bases and J gave up 5 bases; unmatched junction bases: 9. CDR3 residues: CSVTSGRALSDEQYF. CDR3 sequence (DNA): TGCAGCGTTACTAGCGGGAGGGCCCTTAGCGACGAGCAGTACTTC.

The gene calls are TRBV5-1 and TRBJ2-1, with 7 bases fitting TRBD2. Trimming took 0 bases from V and 0 from J; bases not matched to a gene: 0. CDR1 SGHRS and CDR2 YFSETQ come from the germline V gene. The length of the CDR3 is 15 residues. CDR3 nucleotides: TGCGCCAGCAGCTTGGGCGGGAGCTCCTACAATGAGCAGTTCTTC. Translation: CASSLGGSSYNEQFF.

The V call is TRBV11-3, the J call TRBJ2-1, with 8 bases aligning to TRBD1. Per the germline V gene, CDR1 is SGHNT and CDR2 is YENEEA. The CDR3 runs to 15 residues. Trimming at V came to 3 bases and at J to 7 bases, leaving 8 bases not matched to a gene. The CDR3 sequence: CASSFRGLVGNEQFF. CDR3 nucleotide sequence: TGTGCCAGCAGCTTCAGGGGGCTGGTTGGTAATGAGCAGTTCTTC.

This clone was observed a few times. The J gene is TRBJ1-1, the V gene TRBV27, with D maybe TRBD1 (6 bases). Germline V CDR1 and CDR2: MNHEY, SMNVEV (reference sequence). The CDR3 consists of 14 residues. Deletions cut 6 bases from V and 0 bases from J, with 11 bases between. CDR3 protein: CASRTRGMNTEAFF. The CDR3 nucleotides are TGTGCCAGCAGGACCAGGGGAATGAACACTGAAGCTTTCTTT.

This rearrangement joins TRBV19 to TRBJ2-7; 10 bases line up with TRBD2. V shed 6 bases and J 6 bases; nucleotides not matched to a gene: 8. The CDR3 contains 14 residues. Germline CDR1 LNHDA, CDR2 SQIVND (reference sequence). The CDR3 bases are TGTGCCAGTAGATCCCAGCGGGAGGGAGGCGAGCAGTACTTC. Amino acids: CASRSQREGGEQYF. Variable domain in full (rest from reference TRBV19 and TRBJ2-7): DGGITQSPKYLFRKEGQNVTLSCEQNLNHDAMYWYRQDPGQGLRLIYYSQIVNDFQKGDIAEGYSVSREKKESFPLTVTSAQKNPTAFYLCASRSQREGGEQYFGPGTRLTVT.

This chain connects TRBV5-1 to TRBJ2-4; D is undetermined. The CDR3 contains 13 residues. V lost 1 base to trimming and J lost 3 bases, with 5 bases between them. Looked up from germline, CDR1 is SGHRS and CDR2 is YFSETQ. The CDR3 nucleotides are TGCGCCAGCAGCTTGTCTAGCAAAAACATTCAGTACTTC. Translated: CASSLSSKNIQYF.

The chain links TRBV11-2 to TRBJ2-1; D unclear. This CDR3 is built from 13 residues. V lost 5 bases and J 0 bases, leaving 5 bases between the germline ends. In germline, CDR1 is SGHAT, CDR2 FQNNGV. CDR3 residues: CASSPGSYNEQFF. CDR3 nucleotides: TGTGCCAGCAGCCCCGGCTCCTACAATGAGCAGTTCTTC.

The gene calls are TRBV5-1 and TRBJ1-6; D is uncertain. Trimming took 7 bases from V and 5 from J, leaving 16 bases between them. This CDR3 contains 15 residues. Germline V gene sequence: CDR1 SGHRS, CDR2 YFSETQ. In nucleotides, the CDR3 is TGCGCCAGCCTTGGTCAAGGGAGGAATAATTCACCCCTCCACTTT. It encodes CASLGQGRNNSPLHF.

V and J are TRBV5-5 and TRBJ2-3; 13 positions match TRBD2. V trimming: 2 bases; J trimming: 2 bases; junction bases outside the gene matches: 5. The germline CDR1 and CDR2 sequences are SGHKS and YYEKEE (reference sequence). There are 17 residues in the CDR3. CDR3 residues: CASSFGTSGANTDTQYF. The CDR3 DNA reads TGTGCCAGCAGCTTCGGGACTAGCGGGGCAAACACAGATACGCAGTATTTT. Full variable domain (rest looked up from reference TRBV5-5 and TRBJ2-3): DAGVTQSPTHLIKTRGQQVTLRCSPISGHKSVSWYQQVLGQGPQFIFQYYEKEERGRGNFPDRFSARQFPNYSSELNVNALLLGDSALYLCASSFGTSGANTDTQYFGPGTRLTVL.

The rearrangement uses TRBV4-3 and TRBJ1-2; D is unresolved. Germline lookup yields CDR1 LGHNA and CDR2 YSLEER. The CDR3 contains 16 residues. V was shortened by 4 bases and J by 5 bases, with 20 bases between the two germline ends. The chain's CDR3 is CASSPAPEASRYGYTF. CDR3 DNA: TGCGCCAGCAGCCCCGCACCTGAGGCCTCCCGTTATGGCTACACCTTC.

The sample holds one count of this clone. This rearrangement joins TRBV19 to TRBJ1-2; a weak D match, TRBD1 (6 bases). The germline CDR1 and CDR2 sequences are LNHDA and SQIVND (reference sequence). This CDR3 comprises 13 residues. V lost 3 bases, J lost 8 bases, and 13 bases lay in between. CDR3 sequence (DNA): TGTGCCAGTAGTATGGGACAACAAAGGGGCTACACCTTC. Translation gives CASSMGQQRGYTF.

The rearrangement links TRBV15 to TRBJ2-1; a possible D gene is TRBD2 (6 bases). The ends were cut back, 0 bases at V and 8 bases at J, with 14 bases in the middle. Germline loops: CDR1 LNHNV, CDR2 YYDKDF (reference sequence). There are 15 residues in the CDR3. The CDR3: CATSREARSGDEQFF. CDR3 coding DNA: TGTGCCACCAGCAGAGAGGCTAGGTCGGGGGATGAGCAGTTCTTC.

This chain links TRBV25-1 with TRBJ1-1; D is perhaps TRBD1 (6 bases). Germline CDR1 and CDR2: MGHDK and SYGVNS. The CDR3 runs to 15 residues. Trimming took off 6 bases at V and 5 bases at J, with 19 bases between the two ends. The CDR3 DNA reads TGTGCCAGCAGAGGGGGAGGGGGGCTAGGGACTGAAGCTTTCTTT. Its protein is CASRGGGGLGTEAFF.